Presented here are 28 T cell receptor beta chains from one specimen sequenced in a study of CD8+ T cells in alopecia areata. Extraction of RNA preceded its reverse transcription into cDNA, which served as the sequencing template. Here immunoSEQ multiplex PCR was the method, and the copy in TCRdb shows in-frame clones only, minus some. Among about 160,000 clones listed, approximately 87% were seen once. The sequenced sample was CD8+ T cells sorted from blood, obtained at week 0. The receptor set was obtained from a human donor with alopecia areata.

The rearrangement uses TRBV11-2 and TRBJ2-5; D gene uncertain. The V end was cut by 4 bases, the J end by 2 bases, with 14 bases between. The CDR3 loop spans 15 amino acids. The germline CDR1 and CDR2 sequences are SGHAT and FQNNGV. CDR3 in DNA: TGTGCCAGCAGCTCCTTTAGAGGAATGCAAGAGACCCAGTACTTC. Residues: CASSSFRGMQETQYF. Looking up the rest from reference TRBV11-2 and TRBJ2-5 gives the full variable domain: EAGVAQSPRYKIIEKRQSVAFWCNPISGHATLYWYQQILGQGPKLLIQFQNNGVVDDSQLPKDRFSAERLKGVDSTLKIQPAKLEDSAVYLCASSSFRGMQETQYFGPGTRLLVL.

The chain couples TRBV27 to TRBJ1-2; perhaps TRBD1 as D (6 bases). CDR3 length equals 17 residues. Germline-derived CDR1 and CDR2 are MNHEY and SMNVEV (reference sequence). Trimming left V 0 bases short and J 3 bases short, with 17 bases between. The CDR3 sequence is CASSLSSAGALYYGYTF. Here the CDR3 DNA reads TGTGCCAGCAGTTTATCTTCAGCAGGGGCGTTATACTATGGCTACACCTTC.

This clone was seen once. The gene calls are TRBV27 and TRBJ2-7; D is possibly TRBD2 (7 bases). The CDR3 loop spans 12 amino acids. The V end lost 6 bases, the J end lost 3 bases, and 9 bases lay between the germline ends. Germline V CDR1 and CDR2: MNHEY, SMNVEV (reference sequence). CDR3 nucleotide sequence: TGTGCCAGCAGAGGGGGGGACTACGAGCAGTACTTC. This encodes CASRGGDYEQYF.

V gene TRBV29-1 combines with J gene TRBJ2-7; D ambiguous. V was trimmed by 5 bases and J by 0 bases, leaving 11 bases between them. CDR3 length equals 13 residues. CDR1 SQVTM and CDR2 ANQGSEA come from the germline V gene. The CDR3 loop is CSVYWEYSYEQYF. The DNA of the CDR3 is TGCAGCGTTTACTGGGAATACTCCTACGAGCAGTACTTC.

This clone was counted between two and nine times. J is TRBJ2-2 and V is TRBV7-6; no firm D call. The CDR3 extends over 12 amino acids. Trimming stripped 2 bases from V and 8 bases from J, with 6 bases between. Germline CDR1 is SGHVS and CDR2 is FNYEAQ. CDR3 in DNA: TGTGCCAGCAGCTTAATGGGAGGGGAGCTGTTTTTT. Residues: CASSLMGGELFF.

The chain carries TRBV7-9 and TRBJ1-1; D may be TRBD1 (5 bases). The CDR3 is 16 residues long. Deletions cut 5 bases from V and 0 bases from J, with 16 bases between. CDR1 and CDR2 (germline): SEHNR, FQNEAQ (reference sequence). The CDR3 DNA reads TGTGCCAGCAGCCCCTCCCAGGGCGGATTGAACACTGAAGCTTTCTTT. This gives the protein CASSPSQGGLNTEAFF.

The chain uses TRBV13 and TRBJ2-7, with 7 nucleotides matching TRBD2. With 5 bases clipped from V and 1 base from J, the junction kept 2 bases outside the gene matches. CDR3 length equals 13 residues. Germline V CDR1 and CDR2: PRHDT, FYEKMQ (reference sequence). The DNA for the CDR3 is TGTGCCAGCAGCCCGGGACTATCCTACGAGCAGTACTTC. Encoded protein: CASSPGLSYEQYF.

This clone was detected a few times. The chain couples TRBV19 to TRBJ2-1; TRBD2 matches 9 bases. CDR3 size: 14 residues. The ends lost 7 bases at V and 3 bases at J; junction bases unmatched: 4. The germline gives CDR1 LNHDA, CDR2 SQIVND (reference sequence). The CDR3 reads CASTGGGDYNEQFF. The CDR3 nucleotides read TGTGCCAGTACAGGCGGGGGGGACTACAATGAGCAGTTCTTC. The full variable domain, completed using reference TRBV19 and TRBJ2-1, is DGGITQSPKYLFRKEGQNVTLSCEQNLNHDAMYWYRQDPGQGLRLIYYSQIVNDFQKGDIAEGYSVSREKKESFPLTVTSAQKNPTAFYLCASTGGGDYNEQFFGPGTRLTVL.

This clone appeared a single time. The chain is built from TRBV6-6 and TRBJ2-3, with 11 bases lining up with TRBD1. The CDR3 extends over 15 amino acids. Germline V gives CDR1 MNHNY, CDR2 SVGAGI (reference sequence). The ends lost 4 bases at V and 6 bases at J; junction bases unmatched: 6. CDR3 in DNA: TGTGCCAGCAGTTCCGGACAGGGGGCAGGGGATACGCAGTATTTT. This codes for CASSSGQGAGDTQYF.

The chain couples TRBV10-3 to TRBJ2-3; 11 positions agree with TRBD2. J lost 15 bases, V lost 3 bases, and 14 bases had no gene match. The CDR3 sequence is 15 residues long. Germline V gene lookup returns CDR1 ENHRY and CDR2 SYGVKD. CDR3 region: CAISDWASGGQEHYF. CDR3 sequence (DNA): TGTGCCATCAGTGATTGGGCTAGCGGGGGGCAAGAGCATTATTTT.

The chain links TRBV7-6 to TRBJ2-7; 9 bases fit TRBD1. J lost 3 bases, V lost 4 bases, and 10 bases had no gene match. The germline V gene has CDR1 SGHVS and CDR2 FNYEAQ. The CDR3 length is 16 residues. This chain's CDR3 is CASSSPPGQGNYEQYF. CDR3 nucleotides: TGTGCCAGCAGCTCGCCGCCGGGACAGGGAAACTACGAGCAGTACTTC.

This chain uses TRBV7-9 with TRBJ2-7, with no clear D. V shed 5 bases and J shed 0 bases, with 8 bases lying between them. This CDR3 contains 13 residues. The V gene's germline CDR1 is SEHNR and CDR2 FQNEAQ (reference sequence). This CDR3 is CASSHMSSYEQYF. The DNA of the CDR3 is TGTGCCAGCAGCCACATGAGCTCCTACGAGCAGTACTTC. Drawing the rest from reference TRBV7-9 and TRBJ2-7, the complete variable domain is DTGVSQNPRHKITKRGQNVTFRCDPISEHNRLYWYRQTLGQGPEFLTYFQNEAQLEKSRLLSDRFSAERPKGSFSTLEIQRTEQGDSAMYLCASSHMSSYEQYFGPGTRLTVT.

The CDR3: CASSISTGYEQYF. The CDR3 nucleotides are TGTGCCAGTAGTATCTCGACAGGGTACGAGCAGTACTTC. The rearrangement joins TRBV19 to TRBJ2-7; 7 bases align to TRBD1. CDR3 length: 13 amino acids. Germline V lookup: CDR1 LNHDA, CDR2 SQIVND (reference sequence). With 3 bases clipped from V and 4 bases from J, the junction kept 3 bases outside the gene matches.

The J gene is TRBJ1-1, the V gene TRBV4-2, with D uncertain. The CDR3 extends over 15 amino acids. V was cut by 4 bases and J by 2 bases, with 14 bases left in between. Germline lookup yields CDR1 LGHNA and CDR2 YNFKEQ. Here the CDR3 reads CASSRSFDFNTEAFF. As DNA, the CDR3 is TGTGCCAGCAGCCGAAGCTTTGACTTTAACACTGAAGCTTTCTTT.

The J gene is TRBJ1-1, the V gene TRBV7-9; TRBD1 is a possible D gene (5 bases). There are 15 residues in the CDR3. Germline loops: CDR1 SEHNR, CDR2 FQNEAQ (reference sequence). V lost 5 bases, J lost 0 bases, and 13 bases lay in between. The CDR3 region has the DNA TGTGCCAGCAGCCACCTTGGGGGAATGAACACTGAAGCTTTCTTT. This codes for CASSHLGGMNTEAFF.

V and J are TRBV30 and TRBJ2-4; D unclear. Trimming shortened V by 3 bases and J by 3 bases, and 6 bases separated the two germline ends. CDR1 and CDR2 (germline): GTSNPN, SVGIG (reference sequence). This CDR3 spans 12 amino acids. The CDR3 nucleotides read TGTGCCTGGAGCCCATTCAAAAACATTCAGTACTTC. Amino acids: CAWSPFKNIQYF.

The table lists this clone with a count of one. J is TRBJ2-1 and V is TRBV9, with 12 bases identical to TRBD1. This CDR3 contains 19 residues. Per the germline V gene, CDR1 is SGDLS and CDR2 is YYNGEE. V was pared by 6 bases and J by 1 base, with 14 bases of the junction left unmatched. The CDR3 DNA reads TGTGCCAGCACCCACTCCGGGACAGGGGGCCCGGAGTCCTACAATGAGCAGTTCTTC. Translating gives CASTHSGTGGPESYNEQFF.

This chain uses TRBV6-4 with TRBJ2-5; D gene uncertain. This CDR3 is 11 amino acids long. Germline V gene data show CDR1 as MRHNA and CDR2 as SNTAGT. Written as DNA, the CDR3 is TGTATTATACGTTTGGAAGAGACCCAGTACTTC. It translates to CIIRLEETQYF.

The chain links TRBV6-5 to TRBJ1-2, with 8 bases that match TRBD1. V was clipped by 4 bases and J by 4 bases; unmatched bases: 5. Looked up from germline, CDR1 is MNHEY and CDR2 is SVGAGI. CDR3 length: 14 amino acids. The CDR3 loop reads CASSLGQASYGYTF. In nucleotides, the CDR3 is TGTGCCAGCAGTTTGGGACAGGCAAGCTATGGCTACACCTTC.

The J gene is TRBJ2-1, the V gene TRBV4-1; maybe TRBD2 (5 bases). Between the trimmed V and J ends, which lost 0 bases and 9 bases, there was a span of 15 bases. CDR3 length: 15 residues. Germline-derived CDR1 and CDR2 are MGHRA and YSYEKL. The CDR3 is CASSQDFDYAGEQFF. In DNA form, the CDR3 reads TGCGCCAGCAGCCAAGATTTCGACTACGCGGGTGAGCAGTTCTTC.

As to this clone: At one boundary the junction diverges from the germline segment, which might be a read error. J is TRBJ2-7 and V is TRBV7-7, with 7 bases fitting TRBD1. This CDR3 comprises 13 residues. Per the germline V gene, CDR1 is SSHAT and CDR2 is FNYEAQ (reference sequence). The CDR3 sequence: CASSLSGTEEQYF. Written as DNA, the CDR3 is TGTGCTAGCAGCTTGTCCGGGACAGAGGAGCAGTACTTC.

On this clone itself: Other DNA sequences in the same sample also yield this CDR3. This sequence joins TRBV27 and TRBJ2-7, with D perhaps TRBD1 (6 bases). Trimming left V 2 bases short and J 4 bases short, with 9 bases between. The CDR3 spans 13 residues. CDR1 MNHEY and CDR2 SMNVEV come from the germline V gene (reference sequence). The CDR3 sequence: CASSLGQSYEQYF. CDR3 nucleotide sequence: TGTGCCAGCAGTTTAGGACAGTCATACGAGCAGTACTTC.

This chain joins TRBV5-1 and TRBJ1-1, with 9 bases aligning to TRBD1. V gave up 3 bases and J gave up 0 bases; unmatched junction bases: 6. CDR3 length: 16 residues. Looked up from germline, CDR1 is SGHRS and CDR2 is YFSETQ. CDR3 loop: CASSSGQGLMNTEAFF. DNA of the CDR3: TGCGCCAGCAGCTCCGGACAGGGGCTCATGAACACTGAAGCTTTCTTT.

The gene calls are TRBV11-2 and TRBJ2-3; 8 bases are a match to TRBD2. CDR3 length: 16 amino acids. The germline V gene encodes CDR1 SGHAT and CDR2 FQNNGV. V trimming: 2 bases; J trimming: 5 bases; junction bases outside the gene matches: 9. The CDR3 DNA is TGTGCCAGCAGCTTATCTGGTAGCGGGGCGGTAGATACGCAGTATTTT. The encoded protein is CASSLSGSGAVDTQYF.

This rearrangement joins TRBV5-1 to TRBJ2-7, with D unresolved. CDR3 size: 14 residues. V lost 0 bases and J lost 9, with 16 bases in between. Germline V gene sequence: CDR1 SGHRS, CDR2 YFSETQ. The CDR3 region has the DNA TGCGCCAGCAGCTTGGAAGCAGGACCCCCGGGGCAGTACTTC. Translating gives CASSLEAGPPGQYF. The full variable domain, with the rest looked up from reference TRBV5-1 and TRBJ2-7, is KAGVTQTPRYLIKTRGQQVTLSCSPISGHRSVSWYQQTPGQGLQFLFEYFSETQRNKGNFPGRFSGRQFSNSRSEMNVSTLELGDSALYLCASSLEAGPPGQYFGPGTRLTVT.

This chain uses TRBV27 with TRBJ2-7; D is unclear. CDR1 is MNHEY, CDR2 SMNVEV, per germline (reference sequence). The CDR3 is 13 residues long. Between the trimmed V and J ends, which lost 6 bases and 3 bases, there was a span of 12 bases. The CDR3, as DNA: TGTGCCAGCAGCTCCCCCCCCCGCTACGAGCAGTACTTC. Translated: CASSSPPRYEQYF.

The chain combines TRBV28 with TRBJ1-5; D is uncertain. The germline gives CDR1 MDHEN, CDR2 SYDVKM. V lost 5 bases, J lost 0 bases, and 8 bases lay in between. CDR3 length: 14 amino acids. The CDR3 protein is CASSRDISNQPQHF. DNA of the CDR3: TGTGCCAGCAGTCGCGACATTAGCAATCAGCCCCAGCATTTT.

About this clone itself: Other DNA sequences from this sample encode an identical CDR3 as well. The chain uses TRBV7-3 and TRBJ2-3; D might be TRBD1 (6 bases). V lost 0 bases, J lost 4 bases, and 11 bases lay in between. Germline assignment: CDR1 SGHTA and CDR2 FQGTGA. CDR3 size: 15 residues. CDR3 sequence reads: CASSLTQGFADTQYF. Here the CDR3 DNA reads TGTGCCAGCAGCTTAACACAGGGTTTCGCAGATACGCAGTATTTT.